This T cell receptor (beta chain) was recovered during a study of long-term antiretroviral therapy in people with HIV. Trimming removed 0 bases from V and 3 bases from J; junction bases left unmatched: 6. This CDR3 has 18 residues. Germline V gives CDR1 SGDLS, CDR2 YYNGEE. Assay version v3.0 of immunoSEQ was used, and it was run at survey level. Some clones are missing from TCRdb's copy, which holds only in-frame ones; the method was immunoSEQ multiplex PCR. The sample consists of more than 25,000 clones, roughly 97% of them appearing once. The sequenced sample was unsorted PBMCs, obtained 7.6 years after starting antiretroviral therapy. The receptor was derived from a young man with HIV. The rearrangement uses TRBV9 and TRBJ2-2, with 12 bases that match TRBD2. The CDR3: CASSVGASGGAHTGELFF. CDR3 bases: TGTGCCAGCAGCGTAGGGGCTAGCGGGGGGGCCCACACCGGGGAGCTGTTTTTT.